This T cell receptor (beta chain) was identified in a study of CD8 T cells in Susac syndrome. CDR3 length: 16 amino acids. J gave up 4 bases and V 2 bases, and 10 bases lay outside the gene matches. Germline V gives CDR1 LNHNV, CDR2 YYDKDF (reference sequence). RNA amounts of roughly 0.45 to 1 ug underwent reverse transcription with random hexamers. TCRdb reprocessed the immunoSEQ multiplex PCR reads via MiXCR and lists one record per CDR3 protein. Of tens of thousands of distinct CDR3 sequences in the sample, roughly 94% are singletons; the top ten hold roughly 0.46%. This sequence was found in a human donor with Susac syndrome. The rearrangement joins TRBV15 to TRBJ2-7, with 8 bases lining up with TRBD2. The source material was CD8+ T cells from PBMCs. The CDR3 coding sequence is TGTGCCACCAGCAGAAACTCCGGGACTAGGGAATACGAGCAGTACTTC. This encodes CATSRNSGTREYEQYF.